Following are 17 T cell receptor beta chains from one sample sequenced in a study of response to subunit inactivated influenza vaccine. TCRdb itself ran the RT-PCR reads through MiXCR, one entry per CDR3 protein. The data hold 500,000 to 600,000 distinct CDR3 sequences, with about 15% observed a single time. The sequences come from PBMCs from blood, collected 12 days after vaccination. These receptors were obtained from a man aged 50 to 59 who received an inactivated influenza vaccine.

This clonotype came up a few times. The chain carries TRBV20-1 and TRBJ2-7; TRBD2 aligns across 14 bases. This CDR3 contains 13 residues. CDR1 is DFQATT, CDR2 SNEGSKA, per germline (reference sequence). The V and J ends lost 5 bases and 6 bases, in that order; junction bases with no gene match: 3. The CDR3 nucleotides are TGCAGTGCTCCCGGGACTAGCGGGAGCGAGCAGTACTTC. Encoded protein: CSAPGTSGSEQYF.

This clonotype was seen only a few times. This chain links TRBV24-1 with TRBJ2-1; D is uncertain. CDR1 KGHDR and CDR2 SFDVKD come from the germline V gene. CDR3 length: 16 residues. Between the trimmed V and J ends, which lost 2 bases and 3 bases, there was a span of 13 bases. The CDR3 sequence: CATSDSKTGLYNEQFF. As DNA, the CDR3 is TGTGCCACCAGTGATTCAAAGACTGGCCTCTACAATGAGCAGTTCTTC.

The chain is built from TRBV6-2 or TRBV6-3 and TRBJ1-1, with 9 positions matching TRBD1. V was pared by 6 bases and J by 6 bases, with 11 bases of the junction left unmatched. This CDR3 has 15 amino acids. Germline CDR1 is MNHEY and CDR2 is SVGEGT. Here the CDR3 DNA reads TGTGCCAGCAGAAAACAGGGGGCGTTCATTTCTGAAGCTTTCTTT. Its protein product is CASRKQGAFISEAFF.

This clonotype was seen many times. The chain combines TRBV7-2 with TRBJ2-5; D might be TRBD1 or TRBD2, each matching 5 bases. Germline values: CDR1 SGHTA, CDR2 FQGNSA. V lost 5 bases to trimming and J lost 5 bases, with 15 bases between them. The CDR3 length is 14 residues. The CDR3 DNA sequence: TGTGCCAGCAGCCGGGACCTTCCCGGGGAGACCCAGTACTTC. This encodes CASSRDLPGETQYF.

This clonotype was counted ten times or more. The V gene is TRBV5-1, the J gene TRBJ1-5; weak D call: TRBD1 (5 bases). Germline-derived CDR1 and CDR2 are SGHRS and YFSETQ. V was shortened by 4 bases and J by 5 bases, with 13 bases between the two germline ends. The CDR3 loop spans 14 amino acids. This CDR3 reads CASSPWGSDQPQHF. CDR3 bases: TGCGCCAGCAGCCCCTGGGGGAGTGATCAGCCCCAGCATTTT.

There are a few counts of this clonotype. This rearrangement joins TRBV6-1 to TRBJ2-5, with D perhaps matching TRBD1 or TRBD2 (6 bases each). Per germline, CDR1 MNHNS and CDR2 SASEGT. The CDR3 runs 16 residues. Between the trimmed V and J ends, which lost 4 bases and 1 base, there was a span of 16 bases. CDR3 nucleotide sequence: TGTGCCAGCAGTGGGGGAGGAAGACAGGCCCAAGAGACCCAGTACTTC. It translates to CASSGGGRQAQETQYF.

A few counts support this clonotype. V is TRBV6-5 and J is TRBJ2-5, with 7 bases aligning to TRBD1. The length of the CDR3 is 15 residues. Germline CDR1 MNHEY, CDR2 SVGAGI. The junction had 10 bases not matched to a gene; V was cut back by 4 bases and J by 5 bases. As DNA, the CDR3 is TGTGCCAGCAGTTTTCAGGGGGTATGGCGGGAGACCCAGTACTTC. Its protein product is CASSFQGVWRETQYF.

This clonotype was observed many times. This chain's CDR3 is CSATLAGGTDTQYF. CDR3 in DNA: TGCAGTGCCACACTAGCGGGGGGCACAGATACGCAGTATTTT. The V gene is TRBV20-1, the J gene TRBJ2-3; 11 bases are shared with TRBD2. The CDR3 runs 14 residues. Germline assignment: CDR1 DFQATT and CDR2 SNEGSKA (reference sequence). The trim removed 6 bases at V and 1 base at J, leaving 3 bases unmatched.

The chain couples TRBV5-1 to TRBJ2-1; TRBD1 matches 8 bases. CDR3 length equals 15 residues. Germline V CDR1 and CDR2: SGHRS, YFSETQ. J was trimmed by 5 bases and V by 3 bases; bases with no gene match: 7. Here the CDR3 reads CASSSRGTGNNEQFF. The CDR3 DNA reads as TGCGCCAGCAGCTCCCGCGGGACAGGTAACAATGAGCAGTTCTTC.

The rearrangement links TRBV20-1 to TRBJ2-6, with D hard to call. With 0 bases removed from V and 0 bases from J, the gap between germline ends came to 6 bases. The CDR3 contains 15 residues. CDR1 DFQATT and CDR2 SNEGSKA come from the germline V gene (reference sequence). CDR3 sequence reads: CSAREWGSGANVLTF. CDR3 bases: TGCAGTGCTAGAGAGTGGGGCTCTGGGGCCAACGTCCTGACTTTC.

This clonotype was recorded at least ten times. As DNA, the CDR3 is TGCAGCGTTGTGGGGGGATGGAGGGGTGAAGCTTTCTTT. This sequence encodes CSVVGGWRGEAFF. The rearrangement joins TRBV29-1 to TRBJ1-1; weak D call: TRBD1 (5 bases). Germline V gene sequence: CDR1 SQVTM, CDR2 ANQGSEA. Trimming took 4 bases from V and 7 from J, leaving 16 bases between them. The CDR3 runs to 13 residues.

The gene calls are TRBV25-1 and TRBJ2-7; no clear D gene. V lost 6 bases and J lost 1, with 16 bases in between. The germline V gene has CDR1 MGHDK and CDR2 SYGVNS. The CDR3 is 15 residues long. CDR3: CASSPNLTGSYEQYF. The CDR3 DNA is TGTGCCAGCAGCCCGAACCTCACTGGTTCCTACGAGCAGTACTTC.

V usage is TRBV7-9 and J usage is TRBJ1-1; D gene ambiguous. The germline V gene has CDR1 SEHNR and CDR2 FQNEAQ (reference sequence). Trimming removed 0 bases at V and 7 bases at J, with 6 bases between. This CDR3 contains 12 residues. The CDR3 nucleotides are TGTGCCAGCAGCTTAGCCAATCGTGAAGCTTTCTTT. It translates to CASSLANREAFF.

V usage is TRBV24-1 and J usage is TRBJ2-1, with D perhaps TRBD1 (6 bases). Germline loops: CDR1 KGHDR, CDR2 SFDVKD. V was trimmed by 1 base and J by 5 bases, leaving 11 bases between them. There are 15 residues in the CDR3. The CDR3 DNA follows: TGTGCCACCAGTGATTTTTCAGGGGCCAACAATGAGCAGTTCTTC. It is translated as CATSDFSGANNEQFF.

The V and J genes are TRBV29-1 and TRBJ2-1, with TRBD2 matching 7 bases. V dropped 7 bases and J dropped 0; count of bases not matched to a gene: 6. The CDR3 consists of 14 residues. Germline V gives CDR1 SQVTM, CDR2 ANQGSEA. CDR3 region: CSAYGRSSYNEQFF. The CDR3 DNA sequence: TGCAGCGCCTACGGGAGGAGCTCCTACAATGAGCAGTTCTTC.

The V and J genes are TRBV6-1 and TRBJ2-5, with 13 bases aligning to TRBD2. Trimming removed 6 bases from V and 7 bases from J; junction bases left unmatched: 14. Germline V gene data show CDR1 as MNHNS and CDR2 as SASEGT. CDR3 size: 17 residues. In nucleotides, the CDR3 is TGTGCCAGCAGCCCCCCCACTAGCGGGGGGGGGGTACGGACCCAGTACTTC. Translated: CASSPPTSGGGVRTQYF.

The V call is TRBV7-9, the J call TRBJ2-2, with D tentatively TRBD1 (5 bases). The germline V and J ends were trimmed by 6 bases and 0 bases, with 14 bases remaining between them. This CDR3 contains 16 residues. CDR1 SEHNR and CDR2 FQNEAQ come from the germline V gene (reference sequence). CDR3 sequence reads: CASRHTGPANTGELFF. DNA of the CDR3: TGTGCCAGCAGACACACAGGTCCCGCGAACACCGGGGAGCTGTTTTTT. The complete variable domain, with remaining parts taken from reference TRBV7-9 and TRBJ2-2, reads DTGVSQNPRHKITKRGQNVTFRCDPISEHNRLYWYRQTLGQGPEFLTYFQNEAQLEKSRLLSDRFSAERPKGSFSTLEIQRTEQGDSAMYLCASRHTGPANTGELFFGEGSRLTVL.